The sequence of this TCR beta chain was determined in a study of identifying expanded T cells in peripheral blood. Study results and caveats: Technical replicates showed around 1.2 changed clones; two weeks approximately 16; four weeks 19. Across healthy donors, higher total template counts meant significantly greater approximately two-week count variance.

The CDR3 loop spans 12 amino acids. The germline gives CDR1 SGHKS, CDR2 YYEKEE (reference sequence). With 2 bases removed from V and 4 bases from J, the gap between germline ends came to 6 bases. With regard to this clone: Antigen: not known.

Collection occurred without any documented infections or immune events in donors. Measured with immunoSEQ multiplex PCR; TCRdb has only the in-frame clones, and not every one. The sample includes 95,000 to 150,000 clones, over 65% of them seen just once. The receptor was isolated from a person aged 18 to 69 in good health. The material sequenced was blood. The genes are TRBV5-5 and TRBJ1-2, with no clear D. CDR3 in amino acids: CASSFGLYGYTF. The CDR3 DNA follows: TGTGCCAGCAGCTTTGGGCTCTATGGCTACACCTTC.